The rows below give T cell receptor beta chains drawn from one sample of a study of T cells in Graves' hyperthyroidism and ophthalmopathy. One entry per CDR3 protein results from TCRdb running MiXCR on the multiplex PCR reads. Of about 270,000 distinct CDR3 sequences detected, about 20% appear once; the ten largest clones hold over 55%. The source material was blood. Receptors originate from a man under 40 with Graves' ophthalmopathy. Each CDR3 is given with its conserved first and last residue. The order of the fields is J gene, V gene, D gene, clone size, CDR3 DNA, CDR3 protein. The D gene is left open where the match is weak. Rows may omit the clone size; those that give it use once, few, many or a size class.

TRBJ1-2 TRBV12-3/TRBV12-4 TRBD1 few TGTGCCAGCAGCCTCAGGGGGCAGAGTCTTGGCTACACCTTC CASSLRGQSLGYTF
TRBJ1-1 TRBV7-2 NA few TGTGCCAGCAGCTTAGTTCTCGGGGTTAACACTGAAGCTTTCTTT CASSLVLGVNTEAFF
TRBJ2-3 TRBV19 NA few TGTGCCAGTAGTAAAGTCGGTAGCGGCTGGCCGGATACGCAGTATTTT CASSKVGSGWPDTQYF
TRBJ2-5 TRBV28 NA few TGTGCCAGCAGTTTTGGGGTTGAGACCCAGTACTTC CASSFGVETQYF
TRBJ1-2 TRBV7-2 NA NA TGTGCCAGCAGCTTAGCGAATCAAAGGGCTGGCTACACCTTC CASSLANQRAGYTF
TRBJ2-3 TRBV7-6 NA once TGTGCCAGCAGCTTAGGGCGCGGGGAAGCAGATACGCAGTATTTT CASSLGRGEADTQYF
TRBJ2-3 TRBV5-6 NA few TGTGCCAGCAGCTTACTAGCTATAGGATTTAGCACAGATACGCAGTATTTT CASSLLAIGFSTDTQYF
TRBJ2-3 TRBV7-3 NA many TGTGCCAGCAGCCTAAGACAGACAGATACGCAGTATTTT CASSLRQTDTQYF
TRBJ1-4 TRBV6-5 NA few TGTGCCAGCAGTTACGACAGTACGGATGAAAAACTGTTTTTT CASSYDSTDEKLFF
TRBJ2-2 TRBV2 NA many TGTGCCAGCAGTAAAGCGAGTAACACCGGGGAGCTGTTTTTT CASSKASNTGELFF
TRBJ2-3 TRBV30 TRBD2 many TGTGCCTGGAAAACAAGCGGGAGTCTGAGCACAGATACGCAGTATTTT CAWKTSGSLSTDTQYF
TRBJ2-4 TRBV15 TRBD2 NA TGTGCCACCAGCAGAGGCGCGGGAGAGGGGAAAAACATTCAGTACTTC CATSRGAGEGKNIQYF
TRBJ1-1 TRBV5-1 NA few TGCGCCAGCAGCGCCCGGGACGGCTTGAACACTGAAGCTTTCTTT CASSARDGLNTEAFF
TRBJ2-2 TRBV18 NA many TGTGCCAGCTCAAAAGGAAGCACCGGGGAGCTGTTTTTT CASSKGSTGELFF
TRBJ2-1 TRBV19 TRBD2 NA TGTGCCAGTAGGACTAGCGGGAGGTTAGGGAATGAGCAGTTCTTC CASRTSGRLGNEQFF
TRBJ1-1 TRBV6-1 TRBD1 many TGTGCCAGCAGTGGAACTACAGGGGTTGGGAACACTGAAGCTTTCTTT CASSGTTGVGNTEAFF
TRBJ2-5 TRBV5-1 TRBD1 few TGCGCCAGCAGCCGGAGACAGGGATGGCAAGAGACCCAGTACTTC CASSRRQGWQETQYF
TRBJ1-6 TRBV14 NA NA TGTGCCAGCAGCCAAGATCAAGTTTTCGGTTCACCCCTCCACTTT CASSQDQVFGSPLHF
TRBJ2-2 TRBV28 NA many TGTGCCAGCAGTTCTGCGAACACCGGGGAGCTGTTTTTT CASSSANTGELFF
TRBJ2-7 TRBV2 TRBD1 many TGTGCCAGCAGACAACGGGACAGCTCCTACGAGCAGTACTTC CASRQRDSSYEQYF
TRBJ2-6 TRBV19 NA NA TGTGCCAGTAGTCTCAGGGATGGGCGGACCAGCTCTGGGGCCAACGTCCTGACTTTC CASSLRDGRTSSGANVLTF
TRBJ2-7 TRBV11-3 NA NA TGTGCCAGCAGCTCTGGACTCGGGGACAAGCAGTACTTC CASSSGLGDKQYF
TRBJ2-2 TRBV9 NA NA TGTGCCAGCAGCGTGCGCAGGGAAATCGGCGGGGAGCTGTTTTTT CASSVRREIGGELFF
TRBJ1-5 TRBV2 TRBD1 many TGTGCCAGCATTCCGGACAGGGGGCACGGTCAGCCCCAGCATTTT CASIPDRGHGQPQHF
TRBJ2-7 TRBV7-2 NA NA TGTGCCAGCAGCTTAGCTCGGGGCTCCTACGAGCAGTACTTC CASSLARGSYEQYF
TRBJ2-7 TRBV28 NA many TGTGCCAGCAGTTTGGGGGACCTCTACGAGCAGTACTTC CASSLGDLYEQYF
TRBJ2-7 TRBV12-3/TRBV12-4 NA many TGTGCCAGCAGTTTGAGCCCCCCCCCGGGCGCCTACGAGCAGTACTTC CASSLSPPPGAYEQYF
TRBJ1-2 TRBV5-1 NA NA TGCGCCAGCAGCGACGGGGAGGTCAGGTGGTTTACGTCTTACGGCTACACCTTC CASSDGEVRWFTSYGYTF
TRBJ2-5 TRBV10-2 NA NA TGCGCCATCAGTAGCGGCCGGGGGGAGACCCAGTACTTC CAISSGRGETQYF
TRBJ2-1 TRBV3-1 TRBD2 many TGTGCCAGCAGCTGGCGGACTAGCGGGAGACTCAATGAGCAGTTCTTC CASSWRTSGRLNEQFF
TRBJ1-2 TRBV3-1 NA NA TGTGCCAGCAGCCAAGATCTGCTTGGGCAGCCCGACCGTGGGGGTGGCTACACCTTC CASSQDLLGQPDRGGGYTF
TRBJ2-1 TRBV6-2/TRBV6-3 NA NA TGTGCCAGCAGAGATTCCTCGGGGACCTACAATGAGCAGTTCTTC CASRDSSGTYNEQFF
TRBJ1-2 TRBV5-1 NA NA TGCGCCAGCAGCTTGGATGGACGGGGGGCCGGCTACACCTTC CASSLDGRGAGYTF
TRBJ2-2 TRBV6-2/TRBV6-3 NA few TGTGCCAGCAGTCAGGGGCCCGGGGAGCTGTTTTTT CASSQGPGELFF
TRBJ2-1 TRBV20-1 NA few TGCAGTGCTAGAGATCCAGCGGAGGGATTACAGTTCTTC CSARDPAEGLQFF
TRBJ1-3 TRBV2 TRBD1 many TGTGCCAGCAGCCCCGGGACAGGAGGAAACACCATATATTTT CASSPGTGGNTIYF